These T cell receptor beta chains were read from a single sample in a study of immune cell composition in non-small cell lung cancer. Sequencing used immunoSEQ multiplex PCR; TCRdb keeps in-frame clones, though not all of them. The sample consists of about 4,800 clones, about 65% of them appearing once. The source material was non-adjacent lung tissue. The receptors shown here come from a human donor with non-small cell lung cancer. Both conserved end residues are part of each CDR3. The order of the fields is V gene, clone size, D gene, J gene, CDR3 DNA, CDR3 protein. The D gene is left open where the match is weak. Where a row states a size, it is once, few, many or the class of an expanded clone; other rows omit it.

TRBV11-2	NA	NA	TRBJ2-2	TGTGCCAGCAGCCCTGTCGTTGTTTCCGGGGAGCTGTTTTTT	CASSPVVVSGELFF
TRBV11-2	NA	TRBD2	TRBJ2-3	TGTGCCAGCAGCCTGCTCTCTAGCGGGGGGGCCAACACAGATACGCAGTATTTT	CASSLLSSGGANTDTQYF
TRBV7-9	NA	NA	TRBJ1-2	TGTGCCAGCAGCTTAGCGGGGGGAAAGTACACCTTC	CASSLAGGKYTF
TRBV11-1	NA	NA	TRBJ2-7	TGTGCCAGCAGCTTAGTACAGGGCACCTACGAGCAGTACTTC	CASSLVQGTYEQYF
TRBV29-1	NA	NA	TRBJ1-1	TGCAGCGAGAAGGGGGGCATGGACACTGAAGCTTTCTTT	CSEKGGMDTEAFF
TRBV5-6	NA	NA	TRBJ1-1	TGTGCCAGCAGCTTGGACAGCTACTACACTGAAGCTTTCTTT	CASSLDSYYTEAFF
TRBV18	NA	TRBD2	TRBJ2-1	TGTGCCAGCTCACCGTGGGGAGGGCGCGTTCATGAGCAGTTCTTC	CASSPWGGRVHEQFF
TRBV15	NA	NA	TRBJ1-2	TGTGCCACCAGCAGAGATTTGCGTAACTATGGCTACACCTTC	CATSRDLRNYGYTF
TRBV5-1	NA	TRBD1	TRBJ1-5	TGCGCCAGCAGCTTCGGACAGGGGGGACAGCCCCAGCATTTT	CASSFGQGGQPQHF
TRBV28	NA	TRBD1	TRBJ2-2	TGTGCCAGCAGGCTAGACAGGGGAAACACCGGGGAGCTGTTTTTT	CASRLDRGNTGELFF
TRBV5-6	NA	NA	TRBJ1-1	TGTGCCAGCAGCCCGGTTTTGAACACTGAAGCTTTCTTT	CASSPVLNTEAFF
TRBV19	NA	TRBD1	TRBJ1-4	TGTGCCAGTAGTTCCCTGGACAGGGGGCTTTATCGGAATGAAAAACTGTTTTTT	CASSSLDRGLYRNEKLFF
TRBV7-9	NA	NA	TRBJ2-1	TGTGCCAGCAGCTTAGGGGCGGCGGATGAGCAGTTCTTC	CASSLGAADEQFF
TRBV4-1	NA	NA	TRBJ1-1	TGCGCCAGCAGCCAAGATGCTGGGGGCGGGACTGAAGCTTTCTTT	CASSQDAGGGTEAFF
TRBV19	NA	NA	TRBJ2-1	TGTGCCAGTAAGACGGGACACGGGGACTACAATGAGCAGTTCTTC	CASKTGHGDYNEQFF
TRBV6-1	once	NA	TRBJ1-4	TGTGCCAGCAGTGAGGCGGAAAATGAAAAACTGTTTTTT	CASSEAENEKLFF